This T cell receptor (beta chain) was documented in a study of T cell repertoires in cytomegalovirus infection. Study as a whole: Newly reported HLA-C-restricted and thoroughly characterized HLA-B-restricted CMV epitopes were employed. Shared public TCR beta signatures pointed to both CMV infection and a matching HLA type. Study outcomes and limitations: Individuals carrying CMV plus the relevant HLA were identified by cumulative frequency of public TCR beta families. In two of eight donors, the top clonotype was HLA-C-restricted CMV-specific.

This CDR3 comprises 14 residues. Trimming took 4 bases from V and 0 from J, leaving 8 bases between them. Germline loops: CDR1 MGHRA, CDR2 YSYEKL. TCRdb reanalysed the reads using MiXCR and keeps one entry per CDR3 protein. The table shows hundreds of thousands of distinct CDR3 sequences, with 25% to 35% occurring only once. As to this clonotype: The antigen remains unidentified.

V and J are TRBV4-1 and TRBJ2-3; possible D gene TRBD2, 5 bases. Sequenced here: cultured PBMCs, sampled from culture after CMV antigen stimulation. This receptor was taken from a human donor in good health (CMV status not recorded). Some clones in this sample may be carry-over from other donors' samples. This chain's CDR3 is CASSRGPSTDTQYF. The CDR3 bases are TGCGCCAGCAGCCGCGGGCCAAGCACAGATACGCAGTATTTT.